This TCR beta chain came from a study of naive and memory T cell subsets. In this sample, this clonotype turned up many times. Antigen: not known. Notes on the study in general: TCR transcript changes with activation or differentiation may affect this RNA method.

This CDR3 is built from 13 residues. CDR1 MDHEN and CDR2 SYDVKM come from the germline V gene. With 5 bases removed from V and 1 base from J, the gap between germline ends came to 8 bases. An oligonucleotide containing a UMI was ligated to the 3' end of TCR cDNA. The SP2 primer and nested alpha and beta constant region primers amplified ligated cDNA in four rounds. Alpha and beta constant region primers primed reverse transcription for blood and skin samples. TCRdb processed the 5' RACE reads anew with MiXCR; each CDR3 protein has one entry. The sample records tens of thousands of distinct CDR3 sequences, more than 6% being singletons.

The chain combines TRBV28 with TRBJ1-1; D is perhaps TRBD1 (5 bases). This clonotype was obtained from a female donor in good health. The CDR3 is CASSTTGNTEAFF. As DNA, the CDR3 is TGTGCCAGCAGTACAACAGGGAACACTGAAGCTTTCTTT. Drawing the rest from reference TRBV28 and TRBJ1-1, the complete variable domain is DVKVTQSSRYLVKRTGEKVFLECVQDMDHENMFWYRQDPGLGLRLIYFSYDVKMKEKGDIPEGYSVSREKKERFSLILESASTNQTSMYLCASSTTGNTEAFFGQGTRLTVV.